This T cell receptor (beta chain) was sequenced for a study of shared clonotypes between healthy human individuals. About the research overall: Plates per donor: three CD4 naive, three CD4 memory, two CD8 naive, one CD8 memory.

The DNA input per sorted-subset replicate PCR was roughly 0.2 ug, corresponding to around 30,000 T cell genomes. This table comes from immunoSEQ multiplex PCR, and its TCRdb copy is limited to in-frame clones, with some not included. Of roughly 2.5 million clones listed, around 94% were seen once; the top ten hold around 0.14%. Broader study findings: Donors were few, which limited the genetic and exposure-history diversity represented. Only blood was sampled, and tissue TCR repertoires likely differ from blood ones.

The CDR3 has 14 amino acids. The germline V gene encodes CDR1 MGHDK and CDR2 SYGVNS. Trimming left V 2 bases short and J 5 bases short, with 12 bases between. As concerns this clone: Its antigen is still unknown.

The source is a man between 18 and 35 years old in good health. The specimen was naive CD4+ T cells sorted from blood. Subset described: CD45RA+ positively selected. The gene calls are TRBV25-1 and TRBJ1-1; possibly TRBD1 for D (6 bases). The CDR3 DNA is TGTGCCAGCAGTGAACCAGGGGCTCGGACTGAAGCTTTCTTT. It codes for CASSEPGARTEAFF.